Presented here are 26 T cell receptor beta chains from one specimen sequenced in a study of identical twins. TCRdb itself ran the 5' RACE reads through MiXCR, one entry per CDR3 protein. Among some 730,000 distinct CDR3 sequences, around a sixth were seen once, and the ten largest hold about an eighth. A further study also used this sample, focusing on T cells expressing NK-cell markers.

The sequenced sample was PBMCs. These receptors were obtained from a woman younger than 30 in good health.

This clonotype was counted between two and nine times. This chain's CDR3 is CASSRDRGGYGYTF. Written as DNA, the CDR3 is TGTGCCAGCAGTCGGGACAGGGGAGGATATGGCTACACCTTC. This sequence joins TRBV6-1 and TRBJ1-2; TRBD1 aligns across 10 bases. Per germline, CDR1 MNHNS and CDR2 SASEGT. The length of the CDR3 is 14 residues. Trimming at V came to 5 bases and at J to 5 bases, leaving 5 bases not matched to a gene.

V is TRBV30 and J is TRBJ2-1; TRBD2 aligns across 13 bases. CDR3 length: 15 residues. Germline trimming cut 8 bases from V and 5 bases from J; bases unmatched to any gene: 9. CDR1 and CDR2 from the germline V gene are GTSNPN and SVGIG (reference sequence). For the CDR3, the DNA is TGTGCCAGCGAACTAGCGGGAGGGTCCCACAATGAGCAGTTCTTC. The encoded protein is CASELAGGSHNEQFF.

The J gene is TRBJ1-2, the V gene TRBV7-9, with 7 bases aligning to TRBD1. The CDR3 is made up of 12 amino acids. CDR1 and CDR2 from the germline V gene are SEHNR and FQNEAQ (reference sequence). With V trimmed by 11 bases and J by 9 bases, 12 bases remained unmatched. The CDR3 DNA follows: TGTGCCGCATCCAGATACAGGGGTAGCTACACCTTC. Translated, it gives CAASRYRGSYTF.

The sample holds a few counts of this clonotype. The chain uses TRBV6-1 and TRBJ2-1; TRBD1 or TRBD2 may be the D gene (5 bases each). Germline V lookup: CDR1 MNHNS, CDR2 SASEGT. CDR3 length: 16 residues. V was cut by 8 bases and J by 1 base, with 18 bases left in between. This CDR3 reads CASGGGKTASYNEQFF. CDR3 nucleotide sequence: TGTGCCAGCGGGGGTGGGAAAACAGCGTCCTACAATGAGCAGTTCTTC.

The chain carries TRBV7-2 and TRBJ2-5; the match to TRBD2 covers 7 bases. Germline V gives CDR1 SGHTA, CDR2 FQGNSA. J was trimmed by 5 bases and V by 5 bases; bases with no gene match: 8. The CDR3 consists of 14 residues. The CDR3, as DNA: TGTGCCAGCAGCCCCGGACTAGGACTGGAGACCCAGTACTTC. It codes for CASSPGLGLETQYF. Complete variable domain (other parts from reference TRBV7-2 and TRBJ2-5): GAGVSQSPSNKVTEKGKDVELRCDPISGHTALYWYRQSLGQGLEFLIYFQGNSAPDKSGLPSDRFSAERTGGSVSTLTIQRTQQEDSAVYLCASSPGLGLETQYFGPGTRLLVL.

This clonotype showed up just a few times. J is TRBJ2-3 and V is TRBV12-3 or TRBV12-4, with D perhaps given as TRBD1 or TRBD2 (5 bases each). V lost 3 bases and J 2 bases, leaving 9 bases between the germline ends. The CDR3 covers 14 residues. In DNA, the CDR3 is TGTGCCAGCAGTTTTCGGGACCACACAGATACGCAGTATTTT. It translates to CASSFRDHTDTQYF.

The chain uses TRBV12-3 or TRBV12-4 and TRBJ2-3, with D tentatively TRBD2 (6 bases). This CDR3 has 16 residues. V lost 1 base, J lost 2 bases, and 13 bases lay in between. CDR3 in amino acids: CASSLGTSPPTDTQYF. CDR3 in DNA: TGTGCCAGCAGTTTAGGAACTAGCCCGCCCACAGATACGCAGTATTTT.

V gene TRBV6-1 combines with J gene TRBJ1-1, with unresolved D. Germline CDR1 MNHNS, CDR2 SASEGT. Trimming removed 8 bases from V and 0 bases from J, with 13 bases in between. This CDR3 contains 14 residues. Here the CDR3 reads CASYETLMNTEAFF. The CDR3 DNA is TGTGCCAGCTATGAGACGCTCATGAACACTGAAGCTTTCTTT.

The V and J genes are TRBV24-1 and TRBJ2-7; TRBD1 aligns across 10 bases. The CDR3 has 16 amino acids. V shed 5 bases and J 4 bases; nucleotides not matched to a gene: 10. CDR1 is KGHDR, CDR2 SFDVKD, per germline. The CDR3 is CATSVFTGTGAYEQYF. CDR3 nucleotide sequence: TGTGCCACCAGTGTTTTTACCGGGACAGGGGCGTACGAGCAGTACTTC.

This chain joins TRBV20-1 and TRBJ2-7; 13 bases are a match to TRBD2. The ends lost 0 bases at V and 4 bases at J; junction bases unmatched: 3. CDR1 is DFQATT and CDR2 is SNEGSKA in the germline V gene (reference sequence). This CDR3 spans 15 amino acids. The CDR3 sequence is CSARDGLAGAYEQYF. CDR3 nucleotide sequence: TGCAGTGCTAGAGATGGACTAGCGGGAGCATACGAGCAGTACTTC.

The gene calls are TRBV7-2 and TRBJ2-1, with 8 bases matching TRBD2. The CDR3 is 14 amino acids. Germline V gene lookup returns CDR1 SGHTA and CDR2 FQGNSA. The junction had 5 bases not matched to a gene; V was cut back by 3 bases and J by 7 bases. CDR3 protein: CASSFNSGSNEQFF. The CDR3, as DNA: TGTGCCAGCAGCTTTAACAGCGGGAGTAATGAGCAGTTCTTC.

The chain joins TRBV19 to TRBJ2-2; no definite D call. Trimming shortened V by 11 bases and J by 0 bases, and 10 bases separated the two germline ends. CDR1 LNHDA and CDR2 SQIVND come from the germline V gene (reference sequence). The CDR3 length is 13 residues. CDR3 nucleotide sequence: TGTGCCGCCAAGAGGACGAACACCGGGGAGCTGTTTTTT. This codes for CAAKRTNTGELFF.

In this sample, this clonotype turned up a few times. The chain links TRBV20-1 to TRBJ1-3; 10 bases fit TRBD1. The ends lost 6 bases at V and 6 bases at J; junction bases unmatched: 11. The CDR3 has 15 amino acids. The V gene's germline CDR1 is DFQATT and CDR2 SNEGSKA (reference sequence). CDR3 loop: CSAHNRDRGKNTIYF. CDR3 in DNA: TGCAGTGCCCACAACCGGGACAGGGGCAAAAACACCATATATTTT.

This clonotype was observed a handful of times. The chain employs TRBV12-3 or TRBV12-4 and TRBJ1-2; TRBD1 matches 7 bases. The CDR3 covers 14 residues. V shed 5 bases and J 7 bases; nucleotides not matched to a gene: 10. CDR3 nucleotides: TGTGCCAGCAGTAATACAGGGGTTGAGGGTGGCTACACCTTC. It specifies CASSNTGVEGGYTF.

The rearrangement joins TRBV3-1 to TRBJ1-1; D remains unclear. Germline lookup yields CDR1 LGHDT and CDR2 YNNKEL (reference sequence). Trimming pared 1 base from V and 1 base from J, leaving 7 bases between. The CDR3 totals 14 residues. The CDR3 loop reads CASSQVWRNTEAFF. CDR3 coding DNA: TGTGCCAGCAGCCAAGTGTGGCGGAACACTGAAGCTTTCTTT.

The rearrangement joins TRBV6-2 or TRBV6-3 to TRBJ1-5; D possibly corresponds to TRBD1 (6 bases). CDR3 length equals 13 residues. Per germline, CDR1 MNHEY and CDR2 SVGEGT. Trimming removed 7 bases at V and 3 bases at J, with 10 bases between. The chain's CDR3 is CASNRDFNQPQHF. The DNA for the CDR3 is TGTGCCAGCAACAGGGATTTCAATCAGCCCCAGCATTTT.

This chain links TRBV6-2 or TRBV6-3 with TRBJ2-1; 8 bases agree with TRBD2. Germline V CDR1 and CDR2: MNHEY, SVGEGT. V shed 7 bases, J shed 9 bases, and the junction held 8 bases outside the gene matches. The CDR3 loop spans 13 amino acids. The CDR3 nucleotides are TGTGCCAGCACCCGGAGCGGGAGCTTTGAGCAGTTCTTC. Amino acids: CASTRSGSFEQFF.

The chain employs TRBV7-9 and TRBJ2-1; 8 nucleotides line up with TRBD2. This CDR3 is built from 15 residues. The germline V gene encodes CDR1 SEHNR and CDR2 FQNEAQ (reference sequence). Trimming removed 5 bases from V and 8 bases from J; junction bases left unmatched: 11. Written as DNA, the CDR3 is TGTGCCAGCAGCCCCCCGGTAGCGGGAATCGATGAGCAGTTCTTC. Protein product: CASSPPVAGIDEQFF. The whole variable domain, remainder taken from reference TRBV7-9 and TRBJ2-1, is DTGVSQNPRHKITKRGQNVTFRCDPISEHNRLYWYRQTLGQGPEFLTYFQNEAQLEKSRLLSDRFSAERPKGSFSTLEIQRTEQGDSAMYLCASSPPVAGIDEQFFGPGTRLTVL.

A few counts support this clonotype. CDR3 protein: CASSGRQGGTEAFF. The CDR3, as DNA: TGTGCCAGCAGTGGAAGACAGGGAGGGACTGAAGCTTTCTTT. The J gene is TRBJ1-1, the V gene TRBV25-1; 7 nucleotides line up with TRBD1. J gave up 5 bases and V 4 bases, and 7 bases lay outside the gene matches. The CDR3 has 14 amino acids. Germline V gene sequence: CDR1 MGHDK, CDR2 SYGVNS.

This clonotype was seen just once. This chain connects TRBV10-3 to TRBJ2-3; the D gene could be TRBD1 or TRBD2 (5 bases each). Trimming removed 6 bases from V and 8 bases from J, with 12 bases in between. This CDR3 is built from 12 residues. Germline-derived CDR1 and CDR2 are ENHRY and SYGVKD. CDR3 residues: CAIRPAGGTQYF. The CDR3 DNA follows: TGTGCCATCAGGCCTGCTGGGGGTACGCAGTATTTT.

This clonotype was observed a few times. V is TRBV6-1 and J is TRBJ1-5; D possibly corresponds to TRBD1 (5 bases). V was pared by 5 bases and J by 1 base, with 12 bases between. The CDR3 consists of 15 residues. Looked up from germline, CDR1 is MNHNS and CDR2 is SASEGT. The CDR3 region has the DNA TGTGCCAGCAGTACGCGGAGGGACAGCAATCAGCCCCAGCATTTT. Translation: CASSTRRDSNQPQHF.

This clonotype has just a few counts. The CDR3 protein is CASSLGRASGGNEQFF. The CDR3 bases are TGCGCCAGCAGCCTGGGGAGGGCGAGTGGTGGGAATGAGCAGTTCTTC. V is TRBV5-1 and J is TRBJ2-1; 7 bases line up with TRBD2. There are 16 residues in the CDR3. Losses at the gene ends were 4 bases for V and 7 bases for J; bases not matched to a gene: 14. Per the germline V gene, CDR1 is SGHRS and CDR2 is YFSETQ.

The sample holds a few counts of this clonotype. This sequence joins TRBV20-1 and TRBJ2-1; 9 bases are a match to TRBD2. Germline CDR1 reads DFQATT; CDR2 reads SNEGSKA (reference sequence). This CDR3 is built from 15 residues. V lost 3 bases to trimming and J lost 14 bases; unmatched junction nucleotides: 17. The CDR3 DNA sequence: TGCAGTGCTAGCCATCGGGCGGCTAGCGGGGTCCCGGAGTTCTTC. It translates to CSASHRAASGVPEFF.

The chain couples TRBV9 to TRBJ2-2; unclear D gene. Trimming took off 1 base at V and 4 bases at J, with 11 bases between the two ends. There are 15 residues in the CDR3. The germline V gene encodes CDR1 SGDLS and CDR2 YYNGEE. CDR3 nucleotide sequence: TGTGCCAGCAGCGTATCCTTCGGCATCACCGGGGAGCTGTTTTTT. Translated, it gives CASSVSFGITGELFF.

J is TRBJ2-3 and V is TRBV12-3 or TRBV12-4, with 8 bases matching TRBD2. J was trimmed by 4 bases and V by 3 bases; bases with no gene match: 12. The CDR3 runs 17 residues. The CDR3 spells CASSFQTGLVYPDTQYF. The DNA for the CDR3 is TGTGCCAGCAGTTTCCAGACGGGACTAGTATATCCAGATACGCAGTATTTT.

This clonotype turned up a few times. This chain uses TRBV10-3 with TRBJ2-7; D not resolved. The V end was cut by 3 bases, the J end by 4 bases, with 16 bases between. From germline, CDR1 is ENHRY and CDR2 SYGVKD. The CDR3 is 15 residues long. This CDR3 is CAISDVANRPYEQYF. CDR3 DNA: TGTGCCATCAGTGATGTGGCGAACCGACCTTACGAGCAGTACTTC.